This is a list of T cell receptor beta chains from one sample in a study of blood T cell repertoires in COVID-19. Measured with immunoSEQ multiplex PCR; TCRdb has only the in-frame clones, and not every one. The profile shows tens of thousands of clones, roughly 82% of them singletons. What was sequenced was peripheral blood. The receptors were sampled from a woman of 80 years or more with active or convalescent COVID-19. Each CDR3 is given with its conserved first and last residue. The D gene is left open where the match is weak. Clone sizes are given selectively: once, few, many, or a class where the clone is expanded.

v_call: TRBV28; d_call: .; clone_size: .; cdr3_length: 12; j_call: TRBJ1-5; cdr3_nt: TGTGCCAGCAGTATAACAGACCAGCCCCAGCATTTT; cdr3_aa: CASSITDQPQHF
v_call: TRBV18; d_call: TRBD1; clone_size: .; cdr3_length: 15; j_call: TRBJ1-5; cdr3_nt: TGTGCCAGCTCACCCGGGACAGGGGGCGGGCAGCCCCAGCATTTT; cdr3_aa: CASSPGTGGGQPQHF
v_call: TRBV20-1; d_call: TRBD1; clone_size: once; cdr3_length: 14; j_call: TRBJ2-7; cdr3_nt: TGCAGTGCTAGTGTCCCCGGGACAGGGGACGAGCAGTACTTC; cdr3_aa: CSASVPGTGDEQYF
v_call: TRBV10-3; d_call: .; clone_size: .; cdr3_length: 14; j_call: TRBJ1-2; cdr3_nt: TGTGCCATCAAAGGAGGGAATACTAACTATGGCTACACCTTC; cdr3_aa: CAIKGGNTNYGYTF
v_call: TRBV4-3; d_call: .; clone_size: .; cdr3_length: 15; j_call: TRBJ1-4; cdr3_nt: TGCGCCAGCAGCCAAAGTAGCGGGTCGGAGGAAAAACTGTTTTTT; cdr3_aa: CASSQSSGSEEKLFF
v_call: TRBV5-1; d_call: TRBD1; clone_size: once; cdr3_length: 13; j_call: TRBJ2-7; cdr3_nt: TGCGCCAGCAGCCCTGGGGACAGCTACGAGCAGTACTTC; cdr3_aa: CASSPGDSYEQYF
v_call: TRBV2; d_call: TRBD1; clone_size: .; cdr3_length: 12; j_call: TRBJ2-7; cdr3_nt: TGTGCCAGCACACAGGGGGCTAACGAGCAGTACTTC; cdr3_aa: CASTQGANEQYF
v_call: TRBV30; d_call: .; clone_size: .; cdr3_length: 14; j_call: TRBJ1-2; cdr3_nt: TGTGCCTGGACCGGGACATTCTTTGGGTATGGCTACACCTTC; cdr3_aa: CAWTGTFFGYGYTF
v_call: TRBV3-1/TRBV3-2; d_call: TRBD2; clone_size: .; cdr3_length: 16; j_call: TRBJ2-7; cdr3_nt: TGTGCCAGCAGCCAAGCGCCTAGCGGGGGGGTCTACGAGCAGTACTTC; cdr3_aa: CASSQAPSGGVYEQYF
v_call: TRBV30; d_call: TRBD1; clone_size: many; cdr3_length: 13; j_call: TRBJ1-1; cdr3_nt: TGTGCCTGGAACAGGGGTCCGAACACTGAAGCTTTCTTT; cdr3_aa: CAWNRGPNTEAFF
v_call: TRBV7-2; d_call: .; clone_size: once; cdr3_length: 15; j_call: TRBJ1-2; cdr3_nt: TGTGCCAGCAGCTCCCTCCGGGGACTAAACTATGGCTACACCTTC; cdr3_aa: CASSSLRGLNYGYTF
v_call: TRBV19; d_call: .; clone_size: .; cdr3_length: 15; j_call: TRBJ1-5; cdr3_nt: TGTGCCAGTAGTGAGACAAAGTTGTCTCGTCAGCCCCAGCATTTT; cdr3_aa: CASSETKLSRQPQHF
v_call: TRBV7-8; d_call: TRBD1; clone_size: .; cdr3_length: 17; j_call: TRBJ1-5; cdr3_nt: TGTGCCAGCAGCTTTTGGGGGCGACAGGGGGCTAGACAGCCCCAGCATTTT; cdr3_aa: CASSFWGRQGARQPQHF
v_call: TRBV6-5; d_call: .; clone_size: .; cdr3_length: 13; j_call: TRBJ2-7; cdr3_nt: TGTGCCATCCTACTAGACGGATCCTACGAGCAGTACTTC; cdr3_aa: CAILLDGSYEQYF
v_call: TRBV6-5; d_call: TRBD1; clone_size: .; cdr3_length: 11; j_call: TRBJ1-2; cdr3_nt: TGTGCCAGCACCGGACAGGGTGGCTACACCTTC; cdr3_aa: CASTGQGGYTF